The 14 T cell receptor beta chains below were found in one sample sequenced in a study of cytomegalovirus exposure and HLA in healthy donors. The PCR employed 60 Vbeta primers together with 13 Jbeta primers. The protocol was immunoSEQ multiplex PCR, while the TCRdb copy is restricted to in-frame clones and leaves out a portion. Of roughly 140,000 clones listed, 79% are singletons. Source material: PBMCs. The source of these receptors is a man aged 50 to 59 in good health and CMV-seropositive.

There are a few counts of this clone. The rearrangement joins TRBV27 to TRBJ1-4; TRBD1 aligns across 9 bases. Trimming took 4 bases from V and 0 from J; bases not matched to a gene: 3. This CDR3 has 16 amino acids. Germline-derived CDR1 and CDR2 are MNHEY and SMNVEV (reference sequence). This CDR3 is CASSSDRGTTNEKLFF. The CDR3 DNA follows: TGTGCCAGCAGTTCAGACAGGGGGACAACTAATGAAAAACTGTTTTTT.

This clone appeared a few times. This sequence joins TRBV6-4 and TRBJ2-1; 12 bases agree with TRBD2. With 8 bases clipped from V and 7 bases from J, the junction kept 9 bases outside the gene matches. The CDR3 has 15 residues. Germline CDR1 and CDR2: MRHNA and SNTAGT. CDR3 residues: CASAPLAGGQNEQFF. As DNA, the CDR3 is TGTGCCAGCGCACCGCTAGCGGGAGGGCAAAATGAGCAGTTCTTC.

This chain links TRBV5-1 with TRBJ2-3, with D perhaps TRBD2 (6 bases). V was shortened by 4 bases and J by 2 bases, with 11 bases between the two germline ends. Germline V gene sequence: CDR1 SGHRS, CDR2 YFSETQ. This CDR3 spans 14 amino acids. CDR3 loop: CASSASDFTDTQYF. CDR3 nucleotides: TGCGCCAGCAGCGCTAGCGACTTCACAGATACGCAGTATTTT.

The CDR3 nucleotides are TGTGCCAGCAGCTTATTGGGCAGGGGAGAGACCCAGTACTTC. It specifies CASSLLGRGETQYF. This chain uses TRBV11-3 with TRBJ2-5, with a weak D call TRBD1 (6 bases). CDR1 SGHNT and CDR2 YENEEA come from the germline V gene. The CDR3 loop spans 14 amino acids. The ends were cut back, 2 bases at V and 4 bases at J, with 11 bases in the middle. The full variable domain, with the rest looked up from reference TRBV11-3 and TRBJ2-5, is EAGVVQSPRYKIIEKKQPVAFWCNPISGHNTLYWYLQNLGQGPELLIRYENEEAVDDSQLPKDRFSAERLKGVDSTLKIQPAELGDSAVYLCASSLLGRGETQYFGPGTRLLVL.

The chain recombines TRBV5-1 with TRBJ2-3; TRBD1 matches 11 bases. The germline gives CDR1 SGHRS, CDR2 YFSETQ. The CDR3 runs to 15 residues. J was trimmed by 5 bases and V by 4 bases; bases with no gene match: 6. The CDR3 sequence: CASSPGQGGRDTQYF. CDR3 DNA sequence: TGCGCCAGCAGCCCGGGACAGGGGGGGAGAGATACGCAGTATTTT. Full variable domain (rest looked up from reference TRBV5-1 and TRBJ2-3): KAGVTQTPRYLIKTRGQQVTLSCSPISGHRSVSWYQQTPGQGLQFLFEYFSETQRNKGNFPGRFSGRQFSNSRSEMNVSTLELGDSALYLCASSPGQGGRDTQYFGPGTRLTVL.

This rearrangement joins TRBV18 to TRBJ2-1; 8 positions agree with TRBD2. Per the germline V gene, CDR1 is KGHSH and CDR2 is LQKENI. The V segment lost 0 bases and the J segment 5 bases; nucleotides outside the gene matches: 6. CDR3 size: 16 residues. CDR3: CASSPPKAGDHNEQFF. CDR3 coding DNA: TGTGCCAGCTCACCACCCAAAGCGGGAGACCACAATGAGCAGTTCTTC.

The V call is TRBV4-1, the J call TRBJ2-7; 14 bases fit TRBD2. Germline V gene sequence: CDR1 MGHRA, CDR2 YSYEKL. V shed 1 base and J 6 bases; nucleotides not matched to a gene: 23. The CDR3 runs to 22 residues. The chain's CDR3 is CASSQVVVRGKGLAGDVAEQYF. CDR3 DNA: TGCGCCAGCAGCCAAGTAGTGGTTAGGGGAAAGGGACTAGCGGGAGACGTTGCCGAGCAGTACTTC.

The chain couples TRBV9 to TRBJ2-7; 10 bases align to TRBD2. The CDR3 is 17 residues long. The trim removed 0 bases at V and 2 bases at J, leaving 8 bases unmatched. The germline V gene encodes CDR1 SGDLS and CDR2 YYNGEE. In DNA, the CDR3 is TGTGCCAGCAGCGTAGCGGCTAGCGGGAGTTTTCCCTACGAGCAGTACTTC. As protein: CASSVAASGSFPYEQYF.

The rearrangement joins TRBV9 to TRBJ2-1, with TRBD2 identical over 10 bases. CDR3 size: 17 residues. Germline V gives CDR1 SGDLS, CDR2 YYNGEE. Trimming cost V 0 bases and J 6 bases; bases outside gene matches: 9. The CDR3 DNA is TGTGCCAGCAGCGTAGGGACTAGCGGATACCTGAGCAATGAGCAGTTCTTC. Its protein is CASSVGTSGYLSNEQFF.

This rearrangement joins TRBV6-1 to TRBJ2-2, with 7 positions matching TRBD1. The trim removed 6 bases at V and 4 bases at J, leaving 8 bases unmatched. Germline V gene data show CDR1 as MNHNS and CDR2 as SASEGT. This CDR3 is built from 15 residues. Here the CDR3 reads CASSPRDSSTGELFF. DNA of the CDR3: TGTGCCAGCAGCCCGAGGGACAGTTCCACCGGGGAGCTGTTTTTT.

Notes on this clone: Other DNA sequences in the same sample also yield this CDR3. The genes are TRBV5-1 and TRBJ1-2, with TRBD1 matching over 7 bases. The V gene end was trimmed by 1 base and the J gene end by 8 bases; junction bases not matched to a gene: 5. CDR3 size: 13 residues. Germline CDR1 SGHRS, CDR2 YFSETQ. The CDR3 loop is CASSLRDSYGYTF. For the CDR3, the DNA is TGCGCCAGCAGCTTGCGGGACAGCTACGGCTACACCTTC.

This chain uses TRBV7-9 with TRBJ1-1, with 11 bases matching TRBD1. CDR3 length: 14 residues. Germline CDR1 and CDR2: SEHNR and FQNEAQ (reference sequence). Losses at the gene ends were 4 bases for V and 5 bases for J; bases not matched to a gene: 3. In DNA form, the CDR3 reads TGTGCCAGCAGCTGGACAGGGGGCAAGACTGAAGCTTTCTTT. Translated: CASSWTGGKTEAFF.

The chain is built from TRBV19 and TRBJ2-3, with D tentatively TRBD2 (6 bases). CDR1 is LNHDA, CDR2 SQIVND, per germline (reference sequence). V lost 4 bases to trimming and J lost 0 bases, with 17 bases between them. The CDR3 is made up of 17 amino acids. The CDR3: CASSTRRGSGSTDTQYF. CDR3 nucleotide sequence: TGTGCCAGTAGTACACGACGAGGTAGCGGTAGCACAGATACGCAGTATTTT.

The chain combines TRBV5-4 with TRBJ1-4; 10 positions agree with TRBD1. The V and J ends lost 4 bases and 6 bases, in that order; junction bases with no gene match: 3. There are 14 residues in the CDR3. Per germline, CDR1 SGHNT and CDR2 YYREEE (reference sequence). CDR3 region: CASSKTGGDEKLFF. The CDR3 DNA reads as TGTGCCAGCAGCAAGACAGGGGGCGATGAAAAACTGTTTTTT.